This TCR beta chain was identified in a study of follicular helper T cells after annual influenza vaccination. The overall study: Blood was drawn on days 0, 7 and 28 after vaccination.

Time point specified: 2015-2016 season, pre-vaccination. Cells are cTfh (non-naive CD4+CXCR5+PD-1+), split by ICOS and CD38 into double-positive or double-negative. The assay was immunoSEQ multiplex PCR, and TCRdb's table has in-frame clones only and misses some. The sample shows thousands of clones, 70% to 85% of them seen only once. The TCR was taken from an adult who received the influenza vaccine. Sample: CXCR5+ CD38- circulating T follicular helper cells from blood, taken on the day of influenza vaccination. The sample's subset: circulating Tfh, non-naive CD4+CXCR5+PD-1+ (ICOS+CD38+ or ICOS-CD38-).

The CDR3 loop is CASSEFGLAQDEQFF. In DNA form, the CDR3 reads TGTGCCAGCAGTGAATTTGGGCTAGCTCAGGATGAGCAGTTCTTC. This chain connects TRBV2 to TRBJ2-1, with D perhaps matching TRBD2 (5 bases). CDR3 length: 15 amino acids. The ends were cut back, 2 bases at V and 8 bases at J, with 16 bases in the middle. The germline V gene encodes CDR1 SNHLY and CDR2 FYNNEI.